A selection of T cell receptor beta chains follows, all from one sample in a study of OX40 agonist ivuxolimab in advanced cancers. Generated by immunoSEQ multiplex PCR, the TCRdb table keeps only in-frame clones and is missing some. Of about 38,000 clones listed, roughly 80% are singletons. The sequencing here drew on CD4+ or CD8+ T cells sorted from blood, taken in a trial of the OX40 agonist ivuxolimab. Receptor source: an adult with an advanced solid tumor such as melanoma, head and neck, liver or kidney cancer. CDR3s include the opening cysteine and the closing phenylalanine or tryptophan. D genes are given only for firm matches. The size entry is marked missing in some rows and otherwise reads once, few, many or a size class.

J	V	size	D	DNA	CDR3
TRBJ1-2	TRBV7-8	.	.	TGTGCCAGCAGCCCCCCGAGGAGGGAGGGGCCTAACTATGGCTACACCTTC	CASSPPRREGPNYGYTF
TRBJ1-4	TRBV25-1	.	.	TGTGCCAGCAGTAACCGGGGCTATAATGAAAAACTGTTTTTT	CASSNRGYNEKLFF
TRBJ1-1	TRBV7-9	once	TRBD1	TGTGCCAGCAGCTTAGGGACAGGGTTTCTCACTGAAGCTTTCTTT	CASSLGTGFLTEAFF
TRBJ2-2	TRBV6-6	.	.	TGTGCCAGCCGAGATCGGTCGGACACCGGGGAGCTGTTTTTT	CASRDRSDTGELFF
TRBJ2-7	TRBV28	.	.	TGTGCCAGCAGTTCCCCTTACGAGCAGTACTTC	CASSSPYEQYF
TRBJ2-2	TRBV19	.	.	TGTGCCAGTAGCCCCCTCGACAGGGGGGAGCTGTTTTTT	CASSPLDRGELFF
TRBJ2-4	TRBV7-8	.	TRBD2	TGTGCCAGCAGCTTTAGCGGGACATCCCCTCTAGCCAAAAACATTCAGTACTTC	CASSFSGTSPLAKNIQYF
TRBJ2-5	TRBV9	.	.	TGTGCCAGCAGCGGGGACTTATACCAAGAGACCCAGTACTTC	CASSGDLYQETQYF
TRBJ1-2	TRBV30	.	TRBD1	TGTGCCTGGAACAGGGGCGGCTATGGCTACACCTTC	CAWNRGGYGYTF
TRBJ2-4	TRBV4-1	.	TRBD2	TGCGCCAGCAGCCAAGGACTAGCGGGTAAAAACATTCAGTACTTC	CASSQGLAGKNIQYF
TRBJ2-3	TRBV5-8	.	.	TGTGCCAGCCAGGGAGTGGGGCTCACAGATACGCAGTATTTT	CASQGVGLTDTQYF
TRBJ2-5	TRBV5-1	.	TRBD1	TGCGCCAGCACCCGGGGGGTAGACAGGGGGAAAGAGACCCAGTACTTC	CASTRGVDRGKETQYF
TRBJ2-3	TRBV5-1	.	TRBD2	TGCGCCAGCAAGAGGATAGCGGGAGGGAGGGGGCCAGATACGCAGTATTTT	CASKRIAGGRGPDTQYF
TRBJ1-5	TRBV14	few	.	TGTGCCAGCAGCCAGGGATCCACCTTCGGGTCCCAGCATTTT	CASSQGSTFGSQHF
TRBJ2-6	TRBV4-3	few	.	TGCGCCAGCAGCCAAGATCATCGCGGACGCTCTGGGGCCAACGTCCTGACTTTC	CASSQDHRGRSGANVLTF
TRBJ1-6	TRBV7-2	few	.	TGTGCCAGCAGCTTTGGCGTGGCTAATTCACCCCTCCACTTT	CASSFGVANSPLHF
TRBJ2-1	TRBV5-1	.	.	TGCGCCAGCAGCTTCTCCCCCCTGGGGGGCTCCTACAATGAGCAGTTCTTC	CASSFSPLGGSYNEQFF
TRBJ1-1	TRBV5-1	few	.	TGCGCCAGCAGCTTGGCCTCGGGGGGGTACACTGAAGCTTTCTTT	CASSLASGGYTEAFF
TRBJ2-7	TRBV4-1	.	.	TGCGCCAGCAGCCAAGATGGTCCTACCTACGAGCAGTACTTC	CASSQDGPTYEQYF
TRBJ1-4	TRBV27	.	TRBD1	TGTGCCAGCGGGGGACAGACGAAATTCAGTAATGAAAAACTGTTTTTT	CASGGQTKFSNEKLFF
TRBJ2-7	TRBV5-5	.	.	TGTGCCAGCAGTCGGTGGGACTCCTACGAGCAGTACTTC	CASSRWDSYEQYF
TRBJ1-2	TRBV7-2	few	.	TGTGCCAGCAGCTTAGGAGGGTACGGCTACACCTTC	CASSLGGYGYTF
TRBJ1-1	TRBV11-3	.	.	TGTGCCAGCAGCGCCATCCCGGACACTGAAGCTTTCTTT	CASSAIPDTEAFF
TRBJ1-5	TRBV19	.	.	TGTGCCAGTAGGGGGGGGGCGGAGGGTCAGCCCCAGCATTTT	CASRGGAEGQPQHF
TRBJ1-1	TRBV2	.	.	TGTGCCAGCAGGCCGAATTTGAACACTGAAGCTTTCTTT	CASRPNLNTEAFF
TRBJ2-3	TRBV9	.	TRBD2	TGTGCCAGCAGCCCAGCGGGATACACAGATACGCAGTATTTT	CASSPAGYTDTQYF